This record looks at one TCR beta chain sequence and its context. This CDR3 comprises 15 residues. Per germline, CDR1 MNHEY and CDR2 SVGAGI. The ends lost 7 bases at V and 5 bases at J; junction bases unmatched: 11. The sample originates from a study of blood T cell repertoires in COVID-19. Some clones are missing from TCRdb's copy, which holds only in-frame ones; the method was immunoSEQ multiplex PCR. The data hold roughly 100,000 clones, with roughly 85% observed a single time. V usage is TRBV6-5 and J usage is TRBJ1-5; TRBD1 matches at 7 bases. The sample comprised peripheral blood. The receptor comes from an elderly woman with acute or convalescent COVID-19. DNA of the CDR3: TGTGCCAGCATCCGAGATGGGACAGACCATCAGCCCCAGCATTTT. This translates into CASIRDGTDHQPQHF.